This T cell receptor beta chain is drawn from a study of shared clonotypes between healthy human individuals. The study, taken as a whole, reports: The study found about 5% of naive CD4 clonotypes shared across a handful of donors.

Clones were read by immunoSEQ multiplex PCR, and TCRdb kept only the in-frame ones, dropping some. The repertoire has a few hundred thousand clones, under 80% of them found once; the top ten carry about a tenth. V was pared by 7 bases and J by 8 bases, with 9 bases between. This CDR3 spans 11 amino acids. Germline values: CDR1 SNHLY, CDR2 FYNNEI. Remarks on this clone: Its target is unknown.

Sequencing was performed on memory CD4+ T cells sorted from blood. The subset: CD45RA-negative fraction. The gene calls are TRBV2 and TRBJ2-1, with TRBD1 as a possible D gene (5 bases). This receptor was identified in a man in his thirties or forties in good health. The CDR3 sequence is CASTARDEQFF. The CDR3 nucleotides read TGTGCCAGCACCGCCAGGGATGAGCAGTTCTTC.